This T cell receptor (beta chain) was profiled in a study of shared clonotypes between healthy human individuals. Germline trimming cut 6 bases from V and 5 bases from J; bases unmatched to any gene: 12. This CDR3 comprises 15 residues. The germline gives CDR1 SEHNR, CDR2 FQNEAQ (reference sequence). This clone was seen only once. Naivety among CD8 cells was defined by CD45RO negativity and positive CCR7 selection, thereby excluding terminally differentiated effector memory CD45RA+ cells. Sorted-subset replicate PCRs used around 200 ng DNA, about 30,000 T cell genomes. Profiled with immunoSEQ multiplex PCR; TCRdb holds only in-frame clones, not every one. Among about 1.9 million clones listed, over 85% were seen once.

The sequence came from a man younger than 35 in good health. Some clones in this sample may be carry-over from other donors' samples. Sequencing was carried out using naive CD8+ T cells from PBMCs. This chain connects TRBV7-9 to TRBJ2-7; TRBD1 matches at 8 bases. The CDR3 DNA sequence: TGTGCCAGCAGTCGTACAGGGGGTTCCCTTCACGAGCAGTACTTC. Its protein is CASSRTGGSLHEQYF. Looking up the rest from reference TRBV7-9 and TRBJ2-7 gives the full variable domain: DTGVSQNPRHKITKRGQNVTFRCDPISEHNRLYWYRQTLGQGPEFLTYFQNEAQLEKSRLLSDRFSAERPKGSFSTLEIQRTEQGDSAMYLCASSRTGGSLHEQYFGPGTRLTVT.